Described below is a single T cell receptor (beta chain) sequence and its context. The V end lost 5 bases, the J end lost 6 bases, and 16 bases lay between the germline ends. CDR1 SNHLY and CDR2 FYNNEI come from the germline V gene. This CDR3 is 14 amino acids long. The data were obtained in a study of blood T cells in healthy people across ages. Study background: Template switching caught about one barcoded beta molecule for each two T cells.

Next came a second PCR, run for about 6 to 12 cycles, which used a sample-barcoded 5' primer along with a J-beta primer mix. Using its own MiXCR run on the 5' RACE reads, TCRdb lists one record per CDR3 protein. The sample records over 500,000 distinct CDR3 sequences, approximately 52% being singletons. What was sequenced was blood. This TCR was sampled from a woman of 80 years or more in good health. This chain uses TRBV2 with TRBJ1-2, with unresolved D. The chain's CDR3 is CASSSVGVFDGYTF. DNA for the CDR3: TGTGCCAGCAGTTCAGTGGGAGTGTTTGATGGCTACACCTTC.